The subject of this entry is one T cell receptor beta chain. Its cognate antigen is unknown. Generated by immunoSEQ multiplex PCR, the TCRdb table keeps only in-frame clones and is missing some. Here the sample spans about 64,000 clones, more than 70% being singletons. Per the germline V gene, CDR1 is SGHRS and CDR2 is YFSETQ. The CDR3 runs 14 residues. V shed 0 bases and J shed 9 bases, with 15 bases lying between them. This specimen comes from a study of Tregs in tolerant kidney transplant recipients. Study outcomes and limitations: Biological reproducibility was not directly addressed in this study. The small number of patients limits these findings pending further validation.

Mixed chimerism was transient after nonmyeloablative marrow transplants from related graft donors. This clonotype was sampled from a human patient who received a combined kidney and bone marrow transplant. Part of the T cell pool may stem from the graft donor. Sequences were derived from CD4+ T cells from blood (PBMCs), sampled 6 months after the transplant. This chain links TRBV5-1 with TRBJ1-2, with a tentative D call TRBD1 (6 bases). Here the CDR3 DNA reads TGCGCCAGCAGCTTGGAGGGGGTAGGGATGAGCTACACCTTC. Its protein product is CASSLEGVGMSYTF.